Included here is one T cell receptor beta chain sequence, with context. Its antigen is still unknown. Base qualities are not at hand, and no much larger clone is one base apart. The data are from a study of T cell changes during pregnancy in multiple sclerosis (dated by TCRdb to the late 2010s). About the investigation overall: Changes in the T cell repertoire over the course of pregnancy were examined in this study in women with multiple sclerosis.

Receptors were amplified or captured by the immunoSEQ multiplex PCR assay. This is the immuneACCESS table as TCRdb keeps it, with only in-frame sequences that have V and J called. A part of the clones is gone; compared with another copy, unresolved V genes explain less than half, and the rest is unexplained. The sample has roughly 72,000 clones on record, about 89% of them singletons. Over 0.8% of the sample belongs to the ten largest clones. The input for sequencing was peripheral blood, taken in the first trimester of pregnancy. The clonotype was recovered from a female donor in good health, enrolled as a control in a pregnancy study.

CDR3 region: CASTSTGGPNSPLHF. The bases are TGCGCCAGCACCTCGACGGGGGGGCCGAATTCACCCCTCCACTTT. The chain employs TRBV10-2 and TRBJ1-6; TRBD1 is possibly the D segment (6 matching bases). The CDR3, from cysteine to phenylalanine, totals 15 residues. Only CDR3 DNA is held: 45 bases, read in frame from base 1. V and J are truncated by 7 bases and 7 bases respectively, leaving an intervening sequence of 17 bases. CDR1 and CDR2 were assigned from the germline V gene as WSHSY and SAAADI.